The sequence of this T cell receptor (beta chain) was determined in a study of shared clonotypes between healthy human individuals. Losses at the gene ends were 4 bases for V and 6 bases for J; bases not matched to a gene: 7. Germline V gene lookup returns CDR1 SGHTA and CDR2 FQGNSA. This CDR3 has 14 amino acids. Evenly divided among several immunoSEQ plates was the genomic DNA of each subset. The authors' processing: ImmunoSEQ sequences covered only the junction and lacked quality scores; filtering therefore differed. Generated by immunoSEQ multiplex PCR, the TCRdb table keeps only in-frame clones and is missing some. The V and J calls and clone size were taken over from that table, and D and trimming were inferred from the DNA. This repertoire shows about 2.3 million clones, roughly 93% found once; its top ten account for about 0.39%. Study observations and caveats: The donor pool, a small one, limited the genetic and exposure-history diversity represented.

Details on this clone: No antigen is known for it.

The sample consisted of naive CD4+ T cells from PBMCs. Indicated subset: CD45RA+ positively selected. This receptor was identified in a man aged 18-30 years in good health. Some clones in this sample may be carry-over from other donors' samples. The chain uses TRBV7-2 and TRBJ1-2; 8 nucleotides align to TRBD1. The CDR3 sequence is CASSSRTGRNGYTF. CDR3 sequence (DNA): TGTGCCAGCAGCTCCCGGACAGGGAGGAATGGCTACACCTTC.